Included here is one TCR beta chain sequence, with context. Its target is unknown. The PCR had 60 Vbeta and 13 Jbeta primers. Authors' methods: There were tens of millions of unique TCR beta chains by a later count, and about 11 million of them were shared. Assay: immunoSEQ multiplex PCR; the TCRdb copy retains only in-frame clones and omits some. The V and J calls and clone size were taken over from that table, and D and trimming were inferred from the DNA. There are about 180,000 clones in the sample; 82% occur only once, and more than 1.5% lies in the top ten. Per germline, CDR1 SGHRS and CDR2 YFSETQ. V shed 2 bases, J shed 0 bases, and the junction held 5 bases outside the gene matches. The CDR3 contains 16 residues. These data are taken from a study of cytomegalovirus exposure and HLA in healthy donors. General study points: It has been reported that TCR beta sequences accurately predicted the HLA-A and HLA-B alleles of most subjects.

The chain is built from TRBV5-1 and TRBJ2-3; 8 bases are shared with TRBD1. Sample: PBMCs. This receptor was identified in a man aged 40-49 years in good health and CMV-seronegative. CDR3 region: CASSFLGQDSTDTQYF. The CDR3 nucleotides are TGCGCCAGCAGCTTCCTGGGACAGGATAGCACAGATACGCAGTATTTT.